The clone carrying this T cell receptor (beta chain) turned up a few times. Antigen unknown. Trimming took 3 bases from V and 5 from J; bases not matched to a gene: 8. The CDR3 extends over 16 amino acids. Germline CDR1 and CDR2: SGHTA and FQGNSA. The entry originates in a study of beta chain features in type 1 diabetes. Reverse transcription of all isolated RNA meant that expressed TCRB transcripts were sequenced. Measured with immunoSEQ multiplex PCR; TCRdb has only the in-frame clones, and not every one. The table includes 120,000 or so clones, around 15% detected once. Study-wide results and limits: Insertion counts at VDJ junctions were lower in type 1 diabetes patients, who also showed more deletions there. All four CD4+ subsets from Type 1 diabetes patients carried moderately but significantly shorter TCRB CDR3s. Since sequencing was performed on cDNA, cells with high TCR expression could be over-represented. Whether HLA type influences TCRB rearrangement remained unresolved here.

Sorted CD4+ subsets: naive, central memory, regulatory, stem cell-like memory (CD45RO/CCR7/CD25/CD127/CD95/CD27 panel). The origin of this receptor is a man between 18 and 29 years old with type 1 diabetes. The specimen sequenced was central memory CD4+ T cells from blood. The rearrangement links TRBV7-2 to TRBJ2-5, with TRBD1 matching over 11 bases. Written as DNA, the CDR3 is TGTGCCAGCAGCTTGGTGGACAGGGGGCTAACGGAGACCCAGTACTTC. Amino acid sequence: CASSLVDRGLTETQYF.